A single sample is the source of the 15 T cell receptor beta chains below, sequenced in a study of blood T cell repertoires in COVID-19. Sequencing used immunoSEQ multiplex PCR; TCRdb keeps in-frame clones, though not all of them. Seen here are about 90,000 clones, over 75% observed once, and the top ten hold 6.5% to 9%. Sequenced sample: peripheral blood. These receptors all stem from a man aged 70 or older with acute or convalescent COVID-19.

The chain uses TRBV7-6 and TRBJ2-1, with a possible D match to TRBD1 (6 bases). The germline V and J ends were trimmed by 0 bases and 6 bases, with 12 bases remaining between them. Germline V CDR1 and CDR2: SGHVS, FNYEAQ. The CDR3 is 15 amino acids. Written as DNA, the CDR3 is TGTGCCAGCAGCTTAGCGCTGGGCAGGGGCAATGAGCAGTTCTTC. Its protein is CASSLALGRGNEQFF.

The chain combines TRBV27 with TRBJ1-2; 10 bases match TRBD1. The CDR3 runs to 14 residues. Germline lookup yields CDR1 MNHEY and CDR2 SMNVEV (reference sequence). V trimming: 5 bases; J trimming: 7 bases; junction bases outside the gene matches: 7. The CDR3 bases are TGTGCCAGCAGTCCACGGACAGGGGGAAGTGGCTACACCTTC. This codes for CASSPRTGGSGYTF.

This clone was recorded only once. The V gene is TRBV4-1, the J gene TRBJ1-1; 7 bases match TRBD1. The CDR3 length is 16 residues. The germline V gene encodes CDR1 MGHRA and CDR2 YSYEKL. V shed 0 bases, J shed 1 base, and the junction held 5 bases outside the gene matches. CDR3 residues: CASSQDEGARNTEAFF. The CDR3 DNA follows: TGCGCCAGCAGCCAAGACGAGGGGGCTAGGAACACTGAAGCTTTCTTT.

This clone was recorded a few times. V and J are TRBV21-1 and TRBJ2-7; the table gives TRBD2 as D, unverified against the DNA. TRBV21-1 is deemed a pseudogene. The CDR3 length is 15 residues. CDR3 protein: CASSKVHSGVYEQYV. The CDR3 DNA is TGTGCCAGCAGCAAAGTTCATAGCGGGGTCTACGAGCAGTACGTC.

The J gene is TRBJ1-6, the V gene TRBV28; 8 bases map to TRBD1. Germline CDR1 and CDR2: MDHEN and SYDVKM. This CDR3 has 14 residues. V was clipped by 3 bases and J by 7 bases; unmatched bases: 2. The CDR3 protein is CASSLGQANSPLHF. Written as DNA, the CDR3 is TGTGCCAGCAGTTTGGGACAGGCCAATTCACCCCTCCACTTT.

This chain uses TRBV19 with TRBJ1-5; no reliable D call. The CDR3 is made up of 12 amino acids. Trimming left V 2 bases short and J 4 bases short, with 3 bases between. CDR1 is LNHDA and CDR2 is SQIVND in the germline V gene (reference sequence). The CDR3 is CASSILNQPQHF. CDR3 DNA: TGTGCCAGTAGTATACTTAATCAGCCCCAGCATTTT.

The genes are TRBV5-6 and TRBJ2-1; 11 bases align to TRBD2. This CDR3 is built from 15 residues. Per germline, CDR1 SGHDT and CDR2 YYEEEE. V trimming: 2 bases; J trimming: 8 bases; junction bases outside the gene matches: 6. CDR3 nucleotide sequence: TGTGCCAGCAGCTTACTAGCGGGGGATAGGGATGAGCAGTTCTTC. Its protein is CASSLLAGDRDEQFF.

This rearrangement joins TRBV9 to TRBJ2-7; no clear D. CDR3 length: 13 residues. Looked up from germline, CDR1 is SGDLS and CDR2 is YYNGEE. The V end was cut by 3 bases, the J end by 2 bases, with 9 bases between. The CDR3 spells CASSGYSPYEQYF. The CDR3 DNA reads as TGTGCCAGCAGCGGGTACAGCCCCTACGAGCAGTACTTC.

The V and J genes are TRBV27 and TRBJ2-5, with TRBD1 matching 9 bases. With 6 bases clipped from V and 4 bases from J, the junction kept 6 bases outside the gene matches. Germline V gives CDR1 MNHEY, CDR2 SMNVEV (reference sequence). CDR3 length equals 14 residues. This CDR3 reads CASSPKGQGETQYF. The CDR3 bases are TGTGCCAGCAGCCCGAAGGGACAGGGAGAGACCCAGTACTTC.

This clone was seen a handful of times. The chain employs TRBV29-1 and TRBJ2-7, with a possible D match to TRBD1 (6 bases). The CDR3 sequence is 13 residues long. Trimming took off 2 bases at V and 4 bases at J, with 12 bases between the two ends. The germline gives CDR1 SQVTM, CDR2 ANQGSEA. DNA of the CDR3: TGCAGCGTTGAACAGGGGATAGGGTACGAGCAGTACTTC. Encoded protein: CSVEQGIGYEQYF.

V and J are TRBV6-5 and TRBJ1-4; 9 positions agree with TRBD1. CDR1 MNHEY and CDR2 SVGAGI come from the germline V gene. Trimming removed 6 bases from V and 3 bases from J; junction bases left unmatched: 5. The CDR3 totals 15 residues. In DNA form, the CDR3 reads TGTGCCAGCAGCTCACAGGGGGCGTCTAATGAAAAACTGTTTTTT. Translated, it gives CASSSQGASNEKLFF.

The chain carries TRBV6-5 and TRBJ2-3, with 9 bases aligning to TRBD2. The length of the CDR3 is 15 residues. V lost 6 bases to trimming and J lost 2 bases; unmatched junction nucleotides: 6. The germline V gene has CDR1 MNHEY and CDR2 SVGAGI. The CDR3 bases are TGTGCCAGCAGGTTGACTAGCGGAGTCACAGATACGCAGTATTTT. Residues: CASRLTSGVTDTQYF.

The chain has TRBV7-3 and TRBJ2-5; D remains ambiguous. The CDR3 has 15 amino acids. V dropped 2 bases and J dropped 1 base, with 11 bases sitting between them. Germline V CDR1 and CDR2: SGHTA, FQGTGA. In nucleotides, the CDR3 is TGTGCCAGCAGCTTACTATCGGGTCTCCAAGAGACCCAGTACTTC. Amino acid sequence: CASSLLSGLQETQYF.

The chain carries TRBV7-9 and TRBJ2-2; D might be TRBD1 (6 bases). Trimming cost V 3 bases and J 3 bases, with 11 bases left between them. The germline V gene encodes CDR1 SEHNR and CDR2 FQNEAQ (reference sequence). The CDR3 is 15 amino acids. The DNA for the CDR3 is TGTGCCAGCAGCTTCGACAGGAGCTACACCGGGGAGCTGTTTTTT. Translating it yields CASSFDRSYTGELFF.

The chain recombines TRBV4-1 with TRBJ2-2, with TRBD1 identical over 7 bases. V gave up 4 bases and J gave up 4 bases; unmatched junction bases: 6. Germline V gene sequence: CDR1 MGHRA, CDR2 YSYEKL. This CDR3 is built from 15 residues. The CDR3 loop is CASSRLTGFTGELFF. The CDR3 coding sequence is TGCGCCAGCAGCCGACTGACAGGGTTCACCGGGGAGCTGTTTTTT.